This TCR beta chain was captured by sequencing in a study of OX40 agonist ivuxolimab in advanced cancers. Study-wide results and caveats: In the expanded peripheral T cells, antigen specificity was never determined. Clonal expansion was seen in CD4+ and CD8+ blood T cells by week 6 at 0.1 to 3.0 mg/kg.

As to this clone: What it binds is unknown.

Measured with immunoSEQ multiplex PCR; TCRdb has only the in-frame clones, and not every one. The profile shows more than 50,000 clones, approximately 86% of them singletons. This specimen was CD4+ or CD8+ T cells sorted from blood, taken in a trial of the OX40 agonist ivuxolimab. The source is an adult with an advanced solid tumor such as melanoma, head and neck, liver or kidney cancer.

The CDR3 DNA follows: TGTGCCAGCAGTGGGACCCCGGGACAGGGCGGCTACACCTTC. It translates to CASSGTPGQGGYTF. The rearrangement links TRBV6-1 to TRBJ1-2, with TRBD1 matching over 9 bases. Germline CDR1 and CDR2: MNHNS and SASEGT. The length of the CDR3 is 14 residues. V was pared by 4 bases and J by 8 bases, with 8 bases of the junction left unmatched.